Listed below are T cell receptor beta chains from one sample, sequenced in a study of vaccination effects on CD4 cells after COVID-19. The protocol was immunoSEQ multiplex PCR, while the TCRdb copy is restricted to in-frame clones and leaves out a portion. This sample has tens of thousands of clones; about 81% occur once, and the top ten carry about 1.2%. The antigens these receptors bind are not known. The source was CD4+ T cells from PBMCs cultured with HCoV-229E spike peptides, collected after COVID-19 vaccination. The receptors originated from a human donor who received a COVID-19 vaccine. Each CDR3 is given with its conserved first and last residue. Each record gives: CDR3 protein, CDR3 DNA, J gene, clone size, D gene, V gene. The D gene is left open where the match is weak. Only some rows state a clone size, as once, few, many or a class for expanded clones.

CDR3 protein: CASSEWGSYNEQFF; CDR3 DNA: TGTGCCAGCTCAGAGTGGGGCTCCTACAATGAGCAGTTCTTC; J gene: TRBJ2-1; clone size: .; D gene: .; V gene: TRBV18
CDR3 protein: CASTLSGGGSWGEQFF; CDR3 DNA: TGTGCCAGTACCCTATCAGGGGGGGGATCCTGGGGTGAGCAGTTCTTC; J gene: TRBJ2-1; clone size: .; D gene: .; V gene: TRBV19
CDR3 protein: CASSTRTRSTYNEQFF; CDR3 DNA: TGTGCCAGCAGCACTAGGACTAGATCAACCTACAATGAGCAGTTCTTC; J gene: TRBJ2-1; clone size: once; D gene: TRBD2; V gene: TRBV7-8
CDR3 protein: CASIGGYGEKLFF; CDR3 DNA: TGTGCCAGCATAGGAGGGTACGGGGAAAAACTGTTTTTT; J gene: TRBJ1-4; clone size: .; D gene: .; V gene: TRBV6-5
CDR3 protein: CASSEGGLAFTDTQYF; CDR3 DNA: TGTGCCAGCAGCGAAGGCGGACTAGCCTTCACAGATACGCAGTATTTT; J gene: TRBJ2-3; clone size: .; D gene: TRBD2; V gene: TRBV7-6
CDR3 protein: CSVGRDRYNEQFF; CDR3 DNA: TGCAGCGTTGGCAGGGATCGATACAATGAGCAGTTCTTC; J gene: TRBJ2-1; clone size: .; D gene: .; V gene: TRBV29-1
CDR3 protein: CSVDQTIHGPNTEAFF; CDR3 DNA: TGCAGCGTTGATCAAACTATTCACGGACCCAACACTGAAGCTTTCTTT; J gene: TRBJ1-1; clone size: once; D gene: .; V gene: TRBV29-1
CDR3 protein: CASSLLTDRDNSPLHF; CDR3 DNA: TGTGCCAGCAGCTTGCTCACAGATCGAGATAATTCACCCCTCCACTTT; J gene: TRBJ1-6; clone size: .; D gene: .; V gene: TRBV5-5
CDR3 protein: CASSQESGTSGGANEQFF; CDR3 DNA: TGCGCCAGCAGCCAAGAATCTGGGACTAGCGGGGGGGCTAATGAGCAGTTCTTC; J gene: TRBJ2-1; clone size: .; D gene: TRBD2; V gene: TRBV4-1
CDR3 protein: CASSSQGGNTEAFF; CDR3 DNA: TGTGCCAGCAGCTCCCAAGGGGGGAACACTGAAGCTTTCTTT; J gene: TRBJ1-1; clone size: .; D gene: .; V gene: TRBV7-3
CDR3 protein: CASSSVRTSGGEYQETQYF; CDR3 DNA: TGTGCCAGCAGCTCCGTAAGGACTAGCGGGGGCGAGTACCAAGAGACCCAGTACTTC; J gene: TRBJ2-5; clone size: .; D gene: TRBD2; V gene: TRBV7-9
CDR3 protein: CASSVTGMGNTIYF; CDR3 DNA: TGTGCCAGCAGCGTGACCGGGATGGGAAACACCATATATTTT; J gene: TRBJ1-3; clone size: .; D gene: .; V gene: TRBV9
CDR3 protein: CASSLAGGGTNYGYTF; CDR3 DNA: TGCGCCAGCAGCTTGGCCGGAGGAGGGACTAACTATGGCTACACCTTC; J gene: TRBJ1-2; clone size: .; D gene: .; V gene: TRBV5-1
CDR3 protein: CSGYRESGYGYTF; CDR3 DNA: TGCAGCGGTTACAGGGAGTCGGGCTATGGCTACACCTTC; J gene: TRBJ1-2; clone size: .; D gene: .; V gene: TRBV29-1
CDR3 protein: CASSPDRVLSETQYF; CDR3 DNA: TGTGCCAGTAGTCCTGACAGGGTATTGTCCGAGACCCAGTACTTC; J gene: TRBJ2-5; clone size: once; D gene: TRBD1; V gene: TRBV19
CDR3 protein: CASNSLGNTEAFF; CDR3 DNA: TGCGCCAGCAACTCACTGGGGAACACTGAAGCTTTCTTT; J gene: TRBJ1-1; clone size: .; D gene: .; V gene: TRBV5-1
CDR3 protein: CASTLVSAAFADTQYF; CDR3 DNA: TGCGCCAGCACCTTGGTTTCGGCGGCGTTCGCAGATACGCAGTATTTT; J gene: TRBJ2-3; clone size: .; D gene: .; V gene: TRBV5-1
CDR3 protein: CASISGSGNTIYF; CDR3 DNA: TGTGCCAGTATTTCGGGGTCTGGAAACACCATATATTTT; J gene: TRBJ1-3; clone size: .; D gene: .; V gene: TRBV19
CDR3 protein: CASSQGYRDNEQFF; CDR3 DNA: TGTGCCAGCAGCCAAGGTTACAGGGACAATGAGCAGTTCTTC; J gene: TRBJ2-1; clone size: .; D gene: .; V gene: TRBV3-1/TRBV3-2
CDR3 protein: CASSFGGGATDTQYF; CDR3 DNA: TGTGCCAGCAGCTTTGGCGGGGGGGCCACAGATACGCAGTATTTT; J gene: TRBJ2-3; clone size: .; D gene: TRBD2; V gene: TRBV7-2
CDR3 protein: CSGGEGAGDTQYF; CDR3 DNA: TGCAGCGGGGGGGAAGGGGCAGGGGATACGCAGTATTTT; J gene: TRBJ2-3; clone size: .; D gene: .; V gene: TRBV29-1
CDR3 protein: CASSIDRYLYGYTF; CDR3 DNA: TGTGCCAGTAGTATCGACAGGTATCTTTATGGCTACACCTTC; J gene: TRBJ1-2; clone size: .; D gene: .; V gene: TRBV19
CDR3 protein: CASSSRQGFSTDTQYF; CDR3 DNA: TGTGCCAGCAGCTCAAGACAGGGTTTTAGCACAGATACGCAGTATTTT; J gene: TRBJ2-3; clone size: .; D gene: TRBD1; V gene: TRBV9
CDR3 protein: CASSYDRTYGETQYF; CDR3 DNA: TGTGCCAGCAGTTACGACAGGACCTACGGCGAGACCCAGTACTTC; J gene: TRBJ2-5; clone size: .; D gene: .; V gene: TRBV6-5
CDR3 protein: CASSDRGRTDTQYF; CDR3 DNA: TGTGCCAGCAGTGACAGGGGGCGCACAGATACGCAGTATTTT; J gene: TRBJ2-3; clone size: .; D gene: TRBD1; V gene: TRBV25-1
CDR3 protein: CASSFQAGENTGELFF; CDR3 DNA: TGCGCCAGCAGCTTTCAGGCAGGGGAGAACACCGGGGAGCTGTTTTTT; J gene: TRBJ2-2; clone size: once; D gene: .; V gene: TRBV5-1
CDR3 protein: CASSLGQGNQPQHF; CDR3 DNA: TGTGCCAGCAGCTTGGGACAGGGTAATCAGCCCCAGCATTTT; J gene: TRBJ1-5; clone size: .; D gene: TRBD1; V gene: TRBV4-2
CDR3 protein: CASSVQNTEAFF; CDR3 DNA: TGTGCCAGCAGTGTCCAGAACACTGAAGCTTTCTTT; J gene: TRBJ1-1; clone size: .; D gene: .; V gene: TRBV28
CDR3 protein: CASSMWGTGELFF; CDR3 DNA: TGTGCCAGCTCGATGTGGGGAACCGGGGAGCTGTTTTTT; J gene: TRBJ2-2; clone size: .; D gene: .; V gene: TRBV6-5
CDR3 protein: CASSLGTDFGLYGYTF; CDR3 DNA: TGTGCCAGCAGCTTAGGGACGGATTTTGGTCTCTATGGCTACACCTTC; J gene: TRBJ1-2; clone size: .; D gene: .; V gene: TRBV7-9
CDR3 protein: CASRSTGWGYGYTF; CDR3 DNA: TGTGCCAGCAGGTCCACAGGGTGGGGCTATGGCTACACCTTC; J gene: TRBJ1-2; clone size: .; D gene: .; V gene: TRBV13
CDR3 protein: CASSERLGLGTEAFF; CDR3 DNA: TGTGCCAGCAGTGAACGCCTGGGGCTGGGCACTGAAGCTTTCTTT; J gene: TRBJ1-1; clone size: few; D gene: .; V gene: TRBV6-1
CDR3 protein: CASSAYGQGFANYGYTF; CDR3 DNA: TGCGCCAGCAGCGCTTACGGGCAGGGCTTTGCTAACTATGGCTACACCTTC; J gene: TRBJ1-2; clone size: .; D gene: .; V gene: TRBV4-1
CDR3 protein: CAIRRDRENTEAFF; CDR3 DNA: TGTGCCATCAGGAGGGACAGGGAGAACACTGAAGCTTTCTTT; J gene: TRBJ1-1; clone size: .; D gene: TRBD1; V gene: TRBV10-3
CDR3 protein: CASSQHLGTSYNEQFF; CDR3 DNA: TGTGCCAGCAGCCAGCACCTAGGGACGTCCTACAATGAGCAGTTCTTC; J gene: TRBJ2-1; clone size: .; D gene: .; V gene: TRBV27
CDR3 protein: CASMGQGLGNEKLFF; CDR3 DNA: TGTGCCAGCATGGGCCAGGGGTTAGGTAATGAAAAACTGTTTTTT; J gene: TRBJ1-4; clone size: .; D gene: .; V gene: TRBV2
CDR3 protein: CASSSQGNSPLHF; CDR3 DNA: TGTGCCAGCAGTTCGCAGGGGAATTCACCCCTCCACTTT; J gene: TRBJ1-6; clone size: few; D gene: .; V gene: TRBV28
CDR3 protein: CASSEGVSSGANVLTF; CDR3 DNA: TGTGCCAGCAGTGAAGGGGTGAGCTCTGGGGCCAACGTCCTGACTTTC; J gene: TRBJ2-6; clone size: .; D gene: .; V gene: TRBV2
CDR3 protein: CASSLGKVAGGINEQFF; CDR3 DNA: TGTGCCAGCAGCTTGGGGAAAGTAGCGGGGGGGATCAATGAGCAGTTCTTC; J gene: TRBJ2-1; clone size: .; D gene: TRBD2; V gene: TRBV5-4
CDR3 protein: CASSPGTYGYTF; CDR3 DNA: TGTGCCAGCAGCCCCGGGACCTATGGCTACACCTTC; J gene: TRBJ1-2; clone size: .; D gene: .; V gene: TRBV14